The TCR beta chain under discussion was sequenced for a study of CD8 T cells in ankylosing spondylitis. Regarding the study as a whole: A TCR beta motif made of several highly homologous variants seemed typical of ankylosing spondylitis blood. Clones linked to disease, bearing a CD8+ phenotype, were relatively rare in peripheral blood.

This clonotype was seen just once. Its antigen remains unknown. Germline V gene data show CDR1 as DFQATT and CDR2 as SNEGSKA (reference sequence). This CDR3 is built from 14 residues. The V and J ends lost 7 bases and 9 bases, in that order; junction bases with no gene match: 8. One entry per CDR3 protein results from TCRdb running MiXCR on the 5' RACE reads. The top ten hold 0.89% of the sample, which has fewer than 500,000 distinct CDR3 sequences, 25% to 30% seen once. This clonotype was obtained from a male donor with ankylosing spondylitis. The sequencing input was blood, either unsorted or a sorted T cell fraction (not recorded which). The rearrangement links TRBV20-1 to TRBJ2-1; 14 nucleotides agree with TRBD2. CDR3 region: CSVGTSGRGGEQFF. The CDR3 coding sequence is TGCAGTGTCGGGACTAGCGGGAGAGGAGGTGAGCAGTTCTTC.